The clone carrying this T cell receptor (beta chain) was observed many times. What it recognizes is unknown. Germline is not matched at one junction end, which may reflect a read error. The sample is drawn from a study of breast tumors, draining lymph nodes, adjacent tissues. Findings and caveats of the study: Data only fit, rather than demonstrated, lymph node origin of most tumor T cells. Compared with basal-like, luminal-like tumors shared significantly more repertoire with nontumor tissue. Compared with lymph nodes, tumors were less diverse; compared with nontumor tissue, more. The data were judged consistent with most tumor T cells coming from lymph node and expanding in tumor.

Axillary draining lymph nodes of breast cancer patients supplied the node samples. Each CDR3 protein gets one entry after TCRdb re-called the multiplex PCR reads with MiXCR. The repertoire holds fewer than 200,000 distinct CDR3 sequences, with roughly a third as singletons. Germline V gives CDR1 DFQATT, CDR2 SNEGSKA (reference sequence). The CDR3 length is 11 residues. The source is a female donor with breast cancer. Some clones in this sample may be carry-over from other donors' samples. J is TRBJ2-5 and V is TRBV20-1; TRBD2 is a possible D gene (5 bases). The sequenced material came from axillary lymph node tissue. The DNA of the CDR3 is TGCAGTGCTAGTAAGGGAGAGACCCAGTCCTTC. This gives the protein CSASKGETQSF.